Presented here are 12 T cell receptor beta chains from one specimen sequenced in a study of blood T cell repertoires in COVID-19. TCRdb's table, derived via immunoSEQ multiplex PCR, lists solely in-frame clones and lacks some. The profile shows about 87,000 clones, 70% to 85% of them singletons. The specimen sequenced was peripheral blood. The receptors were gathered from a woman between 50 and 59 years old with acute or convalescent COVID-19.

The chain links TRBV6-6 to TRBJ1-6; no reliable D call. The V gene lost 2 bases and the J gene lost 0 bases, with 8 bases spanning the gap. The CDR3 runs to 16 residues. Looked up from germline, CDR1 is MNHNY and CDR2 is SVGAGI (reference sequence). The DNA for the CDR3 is TGTGCCAGCAGTTACGCACCTAGCTCCTATAATTCACCCCTCCACTTT. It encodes CASSYAPSSYNSPLHF.

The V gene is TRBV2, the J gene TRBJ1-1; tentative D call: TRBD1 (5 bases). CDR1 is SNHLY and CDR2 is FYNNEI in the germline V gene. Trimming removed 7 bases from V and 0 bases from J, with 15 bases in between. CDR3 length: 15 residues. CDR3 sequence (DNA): TGTGCCAGCAAAAGCCAGGGCGTATTGAACACTGAAGCTTTCTTT. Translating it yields CASKSQGVLNTEAFF.

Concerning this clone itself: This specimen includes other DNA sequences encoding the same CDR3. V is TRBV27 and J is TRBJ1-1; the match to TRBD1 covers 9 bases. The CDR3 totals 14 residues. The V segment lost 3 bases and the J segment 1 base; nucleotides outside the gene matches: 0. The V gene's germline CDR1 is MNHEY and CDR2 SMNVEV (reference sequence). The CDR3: CASSLGQGNTEAFF. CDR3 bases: TGTGCCAGCAGTTTGGGACAGGGGAACACTGAAGCTTTCTTT.

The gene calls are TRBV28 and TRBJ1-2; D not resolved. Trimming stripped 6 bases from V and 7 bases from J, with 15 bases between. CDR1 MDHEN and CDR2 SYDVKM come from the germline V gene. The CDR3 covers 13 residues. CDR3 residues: CASSAGGGFGYTF. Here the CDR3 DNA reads TGTGCCAGCAGCGCCGGAGGTGGGTTTGGCTACACCTTC.

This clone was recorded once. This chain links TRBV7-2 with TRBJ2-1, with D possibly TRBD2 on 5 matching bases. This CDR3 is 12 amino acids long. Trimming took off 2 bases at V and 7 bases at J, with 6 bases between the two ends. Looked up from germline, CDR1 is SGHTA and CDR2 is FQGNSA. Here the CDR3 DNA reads TGTGCCAGCAGCTTACCGGGGAATGAGCAGTTCTTC. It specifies CASSLPGNEQFF.

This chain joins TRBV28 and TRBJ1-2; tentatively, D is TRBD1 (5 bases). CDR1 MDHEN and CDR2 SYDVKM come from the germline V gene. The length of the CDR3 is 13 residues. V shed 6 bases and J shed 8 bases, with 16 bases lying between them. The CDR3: CASSLIAGDGYTF. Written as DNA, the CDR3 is TGTGCCAGCAGCCTCATTGCGGGGGACGGCTACACCTTC.

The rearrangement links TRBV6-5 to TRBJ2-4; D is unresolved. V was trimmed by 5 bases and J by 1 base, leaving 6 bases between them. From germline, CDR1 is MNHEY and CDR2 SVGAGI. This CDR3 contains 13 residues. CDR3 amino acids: CASSREAKNIQYF. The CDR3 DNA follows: TGTGCCAGCAGTCGTGAGGCCAAAAACATTCAGTACTTC.

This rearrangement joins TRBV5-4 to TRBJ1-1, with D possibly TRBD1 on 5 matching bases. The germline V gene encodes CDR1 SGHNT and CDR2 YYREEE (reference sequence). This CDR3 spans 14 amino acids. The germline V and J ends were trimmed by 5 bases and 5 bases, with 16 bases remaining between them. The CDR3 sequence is CASSYFGARTEAFF. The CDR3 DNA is TGTGCCAGCAGTTACTTTGGGGCGCGAACTGAAGCTTTCTTT.

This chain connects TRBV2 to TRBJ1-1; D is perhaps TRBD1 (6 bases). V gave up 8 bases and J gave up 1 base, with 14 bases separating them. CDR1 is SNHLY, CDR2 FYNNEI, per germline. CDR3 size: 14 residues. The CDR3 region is CASGRQVQNTEAFF. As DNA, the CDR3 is TGTGCCAGCGGGAGACAGGTCCAGAACACTGAAGCTTTCTTT.

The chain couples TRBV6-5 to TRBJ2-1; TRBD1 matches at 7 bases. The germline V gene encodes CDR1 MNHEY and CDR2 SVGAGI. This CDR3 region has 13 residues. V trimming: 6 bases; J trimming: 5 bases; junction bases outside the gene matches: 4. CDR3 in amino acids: CASSRDRHNEQFF. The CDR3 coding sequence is TGTGCCAGCAGCCGGGACAGACACAATGAGCAGTTCTTC.

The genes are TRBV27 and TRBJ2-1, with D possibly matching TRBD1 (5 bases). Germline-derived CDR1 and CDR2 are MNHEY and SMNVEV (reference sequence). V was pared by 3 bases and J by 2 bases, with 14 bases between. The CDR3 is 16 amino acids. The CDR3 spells CASSFGRVEPYNEQFF. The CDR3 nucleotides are TGTGCCAGCAGTTTCGGCAGGGTGGAACCCTACAATGAGCAGTTCTTC.

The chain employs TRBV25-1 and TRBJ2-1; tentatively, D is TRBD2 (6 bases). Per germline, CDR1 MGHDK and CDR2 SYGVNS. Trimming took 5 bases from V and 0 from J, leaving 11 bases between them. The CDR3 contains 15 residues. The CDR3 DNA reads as TGTGCCAGCAGTAGGAGTAGCGGCTCCTACAATGAGCAGTTCTTC. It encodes CASSRSSGSYNEQFF.